A single sample gave rise to the 30 T cell receptor beta chains below, sequenced in a study of OX40 agonist ivuxolimab in advanced cancers. Assay used: immunoSEQ multiplex PCR; TCRdb lists only in-frame clones, some missing. Among about 58,000 clones listed, roughly nine tenths were seen once. The starting material was CD4+ or CD8+ T cells sorted from blood, obtained in a trial of the OX40 agonist ivuxolimab. The receptors shown here come from an adult with an advanced solid tumor such as melanoma, head and neck, liver or kidney cancer.

This clone showed up just a few times. The rearrangement links TRBV19 to TRBJ1-1; D call uncertain. Deletions cut 7 bases from V and 0 bases from J, with 9 bases between. The CDR3 extends over 13 amino acids. Germline loops: CDR1 LNHDA, CDR2 SQIVND (reference sequence). The DNA of the CDR3 is TGTGCCAGTATGAGGAATATGAACACTGAAGCTTTCTTT. It translates to CASMRNMNTEAFF.

The chain links TRBV15 to TRBJ1-1, with TRBD1 identical over 9 bases. CDR1 LNHNV and CDR2 YYDKDF come from the germline V gene (reference sequence). This CDR3 is 15 amino acids long. Trimming at V came to 5 bases and at J to 3 bases, leaving 7 bases not matched to a gene. Here the CDR3 reads CATSSRRQGDTEAFF. DNA for the CDR3: TGTGCCACCAGCTCCCGGAGACAGGGGGACACTGAAGCTTTCTTT. Complete variable domain (other parts from reference TRBV15 and TRBJ1-1): DAMVIQNPRYQVTQFGKPVTLSCSQTLNHNVMYWYQQKSSQAPKLLFHYYDKDFNNEADTPDNFQSRRPNTSFCFLDIRSPGLGDTAMYLCATSSRRQGDTEAFFGQGTRLTVV.

The chain recombines TRBV7-9 with TRBJ1-2; D is unresolved. CDR3 length equals 14 residues. V was clipped by 5 bases and J by 6 bases, with 16 bases between them. CDR1 and CDR2 (germline): SEHNR, FQNEAQ (reference sequence). DNA for the CDR3: TGTGCCAGCAGCCGCGCGACGGGGTCGAATGGCTACACCTTC. Translated: CASSRATGSNGYTF.

The J gene is TRBJ2-1, the V gene TRBV4-3; D possibly corresponds to TRBD1 (6 bases). The germline gives CDR1 LGHNA, CDR2 YSLEER. The CDR3 is 17 amino acids. V was pared by 2 bases and J by 2 bases, with 16 bases between. CDR3 nucleotide sequence: TGCGCCAGCAGCCAACTGGGGGACACGGCTACCTACAATGAGCAGTTCTTC. Encoded protein: CASSQLGDTATYNEQFF.

The rearrangement uses TRBV18 and TRBJ1-2; 10 bases line up with TRBD1. V shed 9 bases and J 7 bases; nucleotides not matched to a gene: 14. CDR1 and CDR2 from the germline V gene are KGHSH and LQKENI. The CDR3 consists of 15 residues. The CDR3 DNA sequence: TGTGCCAGGCCACAAGGGACAGGGGACCCTCCTGGCTACACCTTC. It is translated as CARPQGTGDPPGYTF.

The rearrangement links TRBV20-1 to TRBJ1-2, with D possibly matching TRBD1 (5 bases). This CDR3 has 11 residues. V was cut by 6 bases and J by 8 bases, with 13 bases left in between. The V gene's germline CDR1 is DFQATT and CDR2 SNEGSKA (reference sequence). The CDR3 sequence: CSAGASGGYTF. CDR3 coding DNA: TGCAGTGCAGGGGCCTCTGGGGGCTACACCTTC.

Written as DNA, the CDR3 is TGTGCCAGCAGCTCTCCGACTAGCGCTTACAATGAGCAGTTCTTC. Its protein product is CASSSPTSAYNEQFF. The chain joins TRBV7-3 to TRBJ2-1, with TRBD2 matching 8 bases. The V gene's germline CDR1 is SGHTA and CDR2 FQGTGA. This CDR3 is built from 15 residues. Trimming took 4 bases from V and 4 from J; bases not matched to a gene: 6.

The chain combines TRBV7-9 with TRBJ1-4; D remains ambiguous. V was clipped by 5 bases and J by 8 bases, with 9 bases between them. This CDR3 has 12 amino acids. Germline values: CDR1 SEHNR, CDR2 FQNEAQ (reference sequence). DNA of the CDR3: TGTGCCAGCAGCCTCCTAGGGGAAAAACTGTTTTTT. Its translation: CASSLLGEKLFF.

This chain links TRBV6-4 with TRBJ1-5; D not certain. The CDR3 extends over 13 amino acids. Trimming stripped 4 bases from V and 6 bases from J, with 10 bases between. CDR1 is MRHNA and CDR2 is SNTAGT in the germline V gene. The CDR3 nucleotides read TGTGCCAGCAGTGTAATCTCTGGTCAGCCCCAGCATTTT. It is translated as CASSVISGQPQHF.

The chain has TRBV5-1 and TRBJ2-3; TRBD2 agrees at 9 bases. J lost 5 bases, V lost 1 base, and 2 bases had no gene match. The germline gives CDR1 SGHRS, CDR2 YFSETQ. The CDR3 contains 14 residues. The CDR3 nucleotides are TGCGCCAGCAGCTTGATAGCGGGAGAAGATACGCAGTATTTT. Its translation: CASSLIAGEDTQYF.

The rearrangement joins TRBV2 to TRBJ2-7; TRBD1 agrees at 10 bases. This CDR3 spans 12 amino acids. V shed 6 bases, J shed 6 bases, and the junction held 2 bases outside the gene matches. Germline V gene lookup returns CDR1 SNHLY and CDR2 FYNNEI. As DNA, the CDR3 is TGTGCCAGCAGCCGGACAGGGGGCGAGCAGTACTTC. This encodes CASSRTGGEQYF.

The count of this clone is one. The chain has TRBV7-9 and TRBJ2-1; 8 positions agree with TRBD2. The CDR3 length is 15 residues. Trimming at V came to 1 base and at J to 6 bases, leaving 5 bases not matched to a gene. From germline, CDR1 is SEHNR and CDR2 FQNEAQ (reference sequence). DNA for the CDR3: TGTGCCAGCAGCTTAGGCAGCGGGAGAGCCAATGAGCAGTTCTTC. It codes for CASSLGSGRANEQFF.

The gene calls are TRBV7-9 and TRBJ2-5; possibly TRBD1 for D (5 bases). The CDR3 consists of 15 residues. Germline CDR1 reads SEHNR; CDR2 reads FQNEAQ (reference sequence). The ends were cut back, 0 bases at V and 2 bases at J, with 10 bases in the middle. CDR3 in DNA: TGTGCCAGCAGCTTAGCGAAAACAGGACAAGAGACCCAGTACTTC. As protein: CASSLAKTGQETQYF.

This chain connects TRBV7-2 to TRBJ2-1; D perhaps matches TRBD1 (5 bases). The ends were cut back, 4 bases at V and 3 bases at J, with 13 bases in the middle. The CDR3 runs to 15 residues. The V gene's germline CDR1 is SGHTA and CDR2 FQGNSA. CDR3 DNA: TGTGCCAGCAGCTCCCCAGGGCGTTACTACAATGAGCAGTTCTTC. This gives the protein CASSSPGRYYNEQFF.

The J gene is TRBJ2-1, the V gene TRBV27; 16 bases fit TRBD2. The V gene end was trimmed by 6 bases and the J gene end by 8 bases; junction bases not matched to a gene: 1. This CDR3 spans 14 amino acids. Germline loops: CDR1 MNHEY, CDR2 SMNVEV (reference sequence). CDR3 residues: CASRGLAGGDEQFF. CDR3 bases: TGTGCCAGCAGGGGACTAGCGGGAGGGGATGAGCAGTTCTTC.

The chain employs TRBV7-2 and TRBJ2-3, with TRBD1 identical over 7 bases. The germline CDR1 and CDR2 sequences are SGHTA and FQGNSA. The CDR3 is 15 residues long. The ends lost 2 bases at V and 4 bases at J; junction bases unmatched: 6. The CDR3 nucleotides are TGTGCCAGCAGCTTATTCGGGACAGTTGCAGATACGCAGTATTTT. It encodes CASSLFGTVADTQYF.

The genes are TRBV19 and TRBJ1-1; D unresolved. The germline V gene has CDR1 LNHDA and CDR2 SQIVND (reference sequence). The CDR3 loop spans 13 amino acids. Trimming shortened V by 5 bases and J by 4 bases, and 11 bases separated the two germline ends. In nucleotides, the CDR3 is TGTGCCAGTAGTGTGATAGCGGGCACTGAAGCTTTCTTT. As protein: CASSVIAGTEAFF. Supplemented by reference TRBV19 and TRBJ1-1, the full variable domain reads DGGITQSPKYLFRKEGQNVTLSCEQNLNHDAMYWYRQDPGQGLRLIYYSQIVNDFQKGDIAEGYSVSREKKESFPLTVTSAQKNPTAFYLCASSVIAGTEAFFGQGTRLTVV.

The gene calls are TRBV5-1 and TRBJ2-7; D is ambiguous. V was trimmed by 4 bases and J by 7 bases, leaving 12 bases between them. Germline V gene data show CDR1 as SGHRS and CDR2 as YFSETQ. The CDR3 loop spans 12 amino acids. The CDR3, as DNA: TGCGCCAGCAGCGGGGTCTTGGGAGAGCAGTACTTC. Translation: CASSGVLGEQYF.

J is TRBJ2-7 and V is TRBV7-9; the D gene is possibly TRBD2 (5 bases). Trimming took 3 bases from V and 3 from J, leaving 6 bases between them. The germline V gene has CDR1 SEHNR and CDR2 FQNEAQ (reference sequence). This CDR3 has 12 residues. The CDR3 bases are TGTGCCAGCAGCTTGAGCGGCTACGAGCAGTACTTC. This encodes CASSLSGYEQYF.

This rearrangement joins TRBV6-4 to TRBJ2-1; 8 bases are shared with TRBD2. The CDR3 has 15 amino acids. Trimming removed 6 bases from V and 6 bases from J; junction bases left unmatched: 10. Per the germline V gene, CDR1 is MRHNA and CDR2 is SNTAGT. Here the CDR3 DNA reads TGTGCCAGCAGCCCCGGGACTAGGGGTGGCAATGAGCAGTTCTTC. Its protein product is CASSPGTRGGNEQFF.

The chain is built from TRBV7-2 and TRBJ2-1; D not resolved. The CDR3 has 15 residues. V shed 4 bases and J shed 3 bases, with 13 bases lying between them. Germline V CDR1 and CDR2: SGHTA, FQGNSA. CDR3 sequence: CASSSIWRSYNEQFF. In nucleotides, the CDR3 is TGTGCCAGCAGCTCTATTTGGCGGAGCTACAATGAGCAGTTCTTC.

This clone was seen a handful of times. The chain couples TRBV4-2 to TRBJ2-7; D is uncertain. With 4 bases removed from V and 3 bases from J, the gap between germline ends came to 10 bases. The germline V gene encodes CDR1 LGHNA and CDR2 YNFKEQ. The CDR3 sequence is 13 residues long. The CDR3 spells CASSPQASYEQYF. CDR3 in DNA: TGTGCCAGCAGCCCCCAGGCCAGCTACGAGCAGTACTTC.

The chain has TRBV4-3 and TRBJ1-5; possibly TRBD1 for D (5 bases). V was clipped by 4 bases and J by 2 bases, with 12 bases between them. The CDR3 length is 15 residues. Germline CDR1 and CDR2: LGHNA and YSLEER. The CDR3 region is CASSLGVQGNQPQHF. In DNA, the CDR3 is TGCGCCAGCAGCCTAGGGGTACAGGGCAATCAGCCCCAGCATTTT.

V is TRBV30 and J is TRBJ2-5; D possibly uses TRBD1 or TRBD2 (5 bases each). Per the germline V gene, CDR1 is GTSNPN and CDR2 is SVGIG (reference sequence). V lost 1 base and J 5 bases, leaving 11 bases between the germline ends. This CDR3 has 13 amino acids. CDR3 residues: CAWSEGTGETQYF. The CDR3 coding sequence is TGTGCCTGGAGTGAGGGGACGGGGGAGACCCAGTACTTC.

The V and J genes are TRBV4-3 and TRBJ1-2, with D perhaps TRBD1 (6 bases). Germline CDR1 is LGHNA and CDR2 is YSLEER. The CDR3 extends over 13 amino acids. The V gene lost 5 bases and the J gene lost 7 bases, with 14 bases spanning the gap. The CDR3 here is CASSAVTGGGYTF. CDR3 nucleotides: TGCGCCAGCAGCGCCGTGACAGGTGGTGGCTACACCTTC.

The chain links TRBV27 to TRBJ2-7; 9 bases match TRBD2. CDR3 length: 14 amino acids. Germline-derived CDR1 and CDR2 are MNHEY and SMNVEV (reference sequence). Trimming took 6 bases from V and 4 from J; bases not matched to a gene: 7. For the CDR3, the DNA is TGTGCCAGCAGAAAAGCGGGAGGAGAATACGAGCAGTACTTC. This encodes CASRKAGGEYEQYF.

The CDR3 region is CASSLEGRVGDTQYF. The DNA for the CDR3 is TGTGCCAGCAGCTTAGAGGGTAGAGTTGGAGATACGCAGTATTTT. The chain is built from TRBV11-3 and TRBJ2-3, with no clear D. The germline CDR1 and CDR2 sequences are SGHNT and YENEEA. With 0 bases removed from V and 5 bases from J, the gap between germline ends came to 12 bases. The CDR3 extends over 15 amino acids.

Remarks on this clone: Other DNA variants within this sample encode the same CDR3. The V call is TRBV20-1, the J call TRBJ1-2; D unclear. CDR3 length equals 11 residues. V was pared by 3 bases and J by 1 base, with 3 bases between. The germline V gene has CDR1 DFQATT and CDR2 SNEGSKA (reference sequence). The CDR3 DNA sequence: TGCAGTGCTAGTGATAACTATGGCTACACCTTC. It translates to CSASDNYGYTF.

This rearrangement joins TRBV5-1 to TRBJ2-5; D is ambiguous. The V end lost 0 bases, the J end lost 0 bases, and 9 bases lay between the germline ends. From germline, CDR1 is SGHRS and CDR2 YFSETQ. This CDR3 comprises 15 residues. The CDR3 is CASSLVAPNQETQYF. Here the CDR3 DNA reads TGCGCCAGCAGCTTGGTGGCGCCCAACCAAGAGACCCAGTACTTC.

This clone was picked up a small number of times. The CDR3 nucleotides read TGTGCCAGCACCCCAGATTCAGGGGCAGGTGAGCAGTTCTTC. Its translation: CASTPDSGAGEQFF. V usage is TRBV5-6 and J usage is TRBJ2-1, with D tentatively TRBD1 (6 bases). The CDR3 loop spans 14 amino acids. CDR1 SGHDT and CDR2 YYEEEE come from the germline V gene. V was trimmed by 6 bases and J by 9 bases, leaving 19 bases between them.